Included here is one T cell receptor (beta chain) sequence, with context. This entry is derived from a study of regulatory T cells in long-lasting Graves disease. Time point reported: persistent/refractory GD, antithyroid drugs over 5 years with positive TRAb. Extracted PBMC RNA gave rise to the TCR library. CDR3 regions were amplified by Arm-PCR using iRepertoire HTBI primers to build TCR beta libraries. TCRdb re-called the multiplex PCR reads through MiXCR, storing one row per CDR3 protein. The table includes some 450,000 distinct CDR3 sequences, about a quarter detected once. The CDR3 covers 14 residues. V lost 4 bases and J 1 base, leaving 13 bases between the germline ends. Germline assignment: CDR1 SQVTM and CDR2 ANQGSEA.

The chain is built from TRBV29-1 and TRBJ2-5, with D perhaps matching TRBD1 or TRBD2 (5 bases each). The sequences come from peripheral blood mononuclear cells (PBMCs), collected when the disease was refractory, from a patient treated with antithyroid drugs. This sequence originates from a female donor with Graves disease. The CDR3 region has the DNA TGCAGCGTTGGGGGGAGTCGGACCCAAGAGACCCAGTACTTC. Its translation is CSVGGSRTQETQYF.